This paragraph covers one T cell receptor (beta chain) sequence. This clonotype was recorded many times. Its specific antigen is unknown. The record has no base qualities; no much larger clone is one base away. V and J are trimmed by 0 bases and 1 base, and the gene matches miss 4 bases of the junction. From a lookup of the germline V gene, CDR1 and CDR2 are LGHNA and YNFKEQ. Inclusive of the bounding cysteine and phenylalanine, the CDR3 is 16 residues long. Only CDR3 DNA is held: 48 bases, read in frame from base 1. This sample is drawn from a study of blood T cells in healthy people across ages (dated by TCRdb to the mid-2010s). With respect to the entire study: In model experiments, template switching captured roughly one uniquely barcoded TCR beta cDNA molecule for every two T cells. Age-related changes in TCR beta repertoire diversity were measured in the study by deep sequencing normalized with unique cDNA molecular identifiers. Four age groups were formed from the donors: young (average approximately 15 years), middle-aged (approximately 40), aged (roughly 58) and long-lived (less than 85). To avoid experimental bias, donors of different ages were spread randomly across the sequencing lanes. For two donors (one aged 18 to 29 and one aged 80 or older), the study analyzed two additional independent replicas of 1 million unique cDNA reads from the same blood draw.

Libraries were constructed by 5' RACE. Instrument on record: Illumina HiSeq 2500. A second PCR of roughly 6 to 11 cycles was performed with a sample-barcoded 5' primer and a J-beta primer mix. Each TCR beta cDNA molecule received a unique molecular identifier from a template-switch 5' adaptor carrying 12 random nucleotides. At least 3 million CDR3-containing paired-end reads were obtained from each sample. First-strand cDNA was synthesized from all RNA with the Mint cDNA synthesis kit, primed by a TRBC-specific oligonucleotide. After uracil-DNA glycosylase treatment, a first 18-cycle PCR used universal primers M1SS and BC2_uni_R on all cDNA. In the authors' own workflow: For normalization, 1 million high-quality reads, each with a distinct molecular identifier, were randomly selected from each sample. Reads sharing molecular identifiers were discarded rather than binned into consensus sequences. CDR3 identification, clonotype clustering and error correction used MiTCR with a Q25 quality threshold and the strictest error-elimination algorithm. A nonparametric unseen species model using Euler transformation provided a lower-bound estimate of total TCR beta diversity. TCRdb itself trimmed the public reads at Q25 with fastp, ran MiXCR and retained productive beta chains. Merged by CDR3 protein, the rows form single entries marked with the most common genes and DNA. TCRdb's processing, not the authors' own work, is the source of the V and J calls. Here the sample has fewer than 1,000,000 distinct CDR3 sequences; around 50% occur a single time. Of the sample, approximately 18% is held by the ten largest clones.

What the research found in general, with its limitations: Because the CMV infection status of the donors was unknown, age-related changes in expanded clonotypes may potentially have been confounded. Estimates of total diversity based on one million sequenced T cells were considered lower bounds and underestimates. The percentage of naive T cells measured by flow cytometry correlated strongly with observed TCR beta diversity. Observed TCR beta diversity per million T cells fell roughly linearly with age, and a significant reduction was already apparent by age about 43. Compared with the aged group, the long-lived group had more naive CD4+ T cells, fewer expanded clones and increased TCR diversity, suggesting age selection. Since profiling was done on bulk unsorted PBMCs, naive and antigen-experienced compartments could not be conclusively compared.

Donors were 30 to 45 systemically healthy Caucasian individuals from Russia aged roughly 6 to 95 years. Each donor gave roughly 11 milliliters of peripheral blood, drawn into EDTA-treated Vacutainer tubes. PBMCs were isolated by Ficoll-Paque density-gradient centrifugation, with at least 6 million obtained per sample. Total RNA, at least 6 micrograms per sample, was extracted from PBMCs with Trizol reagent. For every donor, flow cytometry on a PBMC aliquot measured the percentage of naive CD45RAhigh/CD27high T cells. The source of this sequence is a man aged 80 or over in good health. The V and J genes are TRBV4-2 and TRBJ2-3; 7 bases in the junction line up with TRBD2. Sequenced sample: blood. The nucleotides are TGTGCCAGCAGCCAAGATCGCGGGAGCGGCACAGATACGCAGTATTTT. Translated, this is CASSQDRGSGTDTQYF.